One sample yielded the 27 T cell receptor beta chains listed below, sequenced in a study of vaccination and CD4 T cells after COVID-19. Treatment denoted: approximately 9-day PBMC culture with coronavirus spike peptide pools or control peptides (ViraFEST assay). Their specific antigens are unknown. At the Johns Hopkins FTIC core, DNA taken from cultured CD4+ T cells was sequenced by way of the Oncomine TCR Beta short-read assay. Each CDR3 protein gets one entry after TCRdb re-called the PCR reads with MiXCR. Of about 20,000 distinct CDR3 sequences listed, roughly 50% are singletons. The specimen sequenced was CD4+ T cells from blood, cultured in vitro. These receptors all come from a human donor who had recovered from COVID-19.

The chain couples TRBV18 to TRBJ2-7, with no clear D. Trimming cost V 6 bases and J 0 bases, with 6 bases left between them. The CDR3 contains 12 residues. Germline assignment: CDR1 KGHSH and CDR2 LQKENI. In nucleotides, the CDR3 is TGTGCCAGCTCGGGGAACTCCTACGAGCAGTACTTC. Residues: CASSGNSYEQYF.

The genes are TRBV11-2 and TRBJ1-2, with a tentative D call TRBD1 (5 bases). The V end lost 5 bases, the J end lost 3 bases, and 13 bases lay between the germline ends. CDR3 length equals 14 residues. Germline lookup yields CDR1 SGHAT and CDR2 FQNNGV. The CDR3 region is CASSPTRGDYGYTF. In DNA form, the CDR3 reads TGTGCCAGCAGCCCTACTAGGGGTGACTATGGCTACACCTTC.

This chain links TRBV6-1 with TRBJ2-7; no reliable D call. Germline V gene lookup returns CDR1 MNHNS and CDR2 SASEGT. The CDR3 covers 15 residues. V shed 7 bases and J shed 2 bases, with 18 bases lying between them. As DNA, the CDR3 is TGTGCCAGCAAGGGAATGGTTACACTGACCTACGAGCAGTACTTC. Translated: CASKGMVTLTYEQYF.

Only a few counts were recorded for this clonotype. The V gene is TRBV9, the J gene TRBJ1-1, with D perhaps matching TRBD1 (5 bases). CDR3 length: 14 amino acids. Germline V lookup: CDR1 SGDLS, CDR2 YYNGEE. V was shortened by 4 bases and J by 1 base, with 11 bases between the two germline ends. The chain's CDR3 is CASSPGTGNTEAFF. The CDR3 DNA follows: TGTGCCAGCAGCCCGGGGACGGGGAACACTGAAGCTTTCTTT. The full variable domain, its missing parts supplied by reference TRBV9 and TRBJ1-1, is DSGVTQTPKHLITATGQRVTLRCSPRSGDLSVYWYQQSLDQGLQFLIQYYNGEERAKGNILERFSAQQFPDLHSELNLSSLELGDSALYFCASSPGTGNTEAFFGQGTRLTVV.

The chain joins TRBV28 to TRBJ1-5; 7 bases map to TRBD1. The CDR3 is 15 amino acids. Germline V gene lookup returns CDR1 MDHEN and CDR2 SYDVKM. V shed 3 bases and J 2 bases; nucleotides not matched to a gene: 4. CDR3 amino acids: CASSFPQGGNQPQHF. Here the CDR3 DNA reads TGTGCCAGCAGTTTCCCGCAGGGGGGCAATCAGCCCCAGCATTTT.

The rearrangement uses TRBV27 and TRBJ2-1, with D possibly TRBD2 on 6 matching bases. Trimming took off 4 bases at V and 2 bases at J, with 9 bases between the two ends. There are 14 residues in the CDR3. From germline, CDR1 is MNHEY and CDR2 SMNVEV (reference sequence). CDR3 nucleotides: TGTGCCAGCAGTTCGAAGCGGGCCTACAATGAGCAGTTCTTC. It codes for CASSSKRAYNEQFF.

This clonotype has only a few counts. V is TRBV5-5 and J is TRBJ2-5; the D gene is possibly TRBD2 (8 bases). The CDR3 runs 16 residues. V dropped 3 bases and J dropped 5 bases, with 20 bases sitting between them. From germline, CDR1 is SGHKS and CDR2 YYEKEE (reference sequence). CDR3 residues: CASSSPGGGSQETQYF. In DNA, the CDR3 is TGTGCCAGCAGCTCCCCGGGAGGGGGCAGTCAGGAGACCCAGTACTTC.

The rearrangement joins TRBV20-1 to TRBJ1-4; D might be TRBD1 (6 bases). The CDR3 runs 14 residues. Germline V CDR1 and CDR2: DFQATT, SNEGSKA (reference sequence). Trimming stripped 0 bases from V and 6 bases from J, with 11 bases between. The DNA of the CDR3 is TGCAGTGCTAGAGATTGGGGGGGCGATGAAAAACTGTTTTTT. Its protein product is CSARDWGGDEKLFF.

This clonotype was counted a few times. The V gene is TRBV5-4, the J gene TRBJ1-3; no reliable D call. The CDR3 covers 14 residues. Trimming took 1 base from V and 4 from J, leaving 9 bases between them. Germline loops: CDR1 SGHNT, CDR2 YYREEE (reference sequence). The CDR3 is CASSLNMGGNTIYF. The CDR3 DNA follows: TGTGCCAGCAGCTTGAACATGGGGGGAAACACCATATATTTT.

The gene calls are TRBV20-1 and TRBJ1-5; D call uncertain. Looked up from germline, CDR1 is DFQATT and CDR2 is SNEGSKA (reference sequence). The CDR3 runs 15 residues. The ends were cut back, 1 base at V and 2 bases at J, with 12 bases in the middle. DNA for the CDR3: TGCAGTGCTAGAGGGGGAATGCAAGGCAATCAGCCCCAGCATTTT. As protein: CSARGGMQGNQPQHF.

This rearrangement joins TRBV6-4 to TRBJ2-3; D not resolved. V was shortened by 3 bases and J by 2 bases, with 12 bases between the two germline ends. Germline V gene data show CDR1 as MRHNA and CDR2 as SNTAGT. The CDR3 is 15 amino acids. This CDR3 reads CASSEQGLDTDTQYF. As DNA, the CDR3 is TGTGCCAGCAGTGAACAAGGGCTGGACACAGATACGCAGTATTTT.

This clonotype has a single count. The chain employs TRBV27 and TRBJ2-7, with D maybe TRBD1 (6 bases). CDR3 size: 15 residues. Germline lookup yields CDR1 MNHEY and CDR2 SMNVEV (reference sequence). V was trimmed by 3 bases and J by 0 bases, leaving 12 bases between them. The CDR3 nucleotides are TGTGCCAGCAGTTTCCCACAGGGCGGCTCCTACGAGCAGTACTTC. It is translated as CASSFPQGGSYEQYF.

This rearrangement joins TRBV2 to TRBJ1-1; 7 nucleotides line up with TRBD1. Germline CDR1 is SNHLY and CDR2 is FYNNEI. CDR3 length: 18 residues. The J segment lost 3 bases and the V segment lost 6 bases, leaving 19 bases of the junction unmatched. Here the CDR3 DNA reads TGTGCCAGCAGCGGCGACAGGGTTTGGACTTTGAAGGACACTGAAGCTTTCTTT. It is translated as CASSGDRVWTLKDTEAFF.

A single count supports this clonotype. The gene calls are TRBV5-1 and TRBJ1-1, with 8 positions matching TRBD1. V lost 0 bases to trimming and J lost 4 bases; unmatched junction nucleotides: 2. Germline lookup yields CDR1 SGHRS and CDR2 YFSETQ. This CDR3 is built from 14 residues. The CDR3 reads CASSLEGQATEAFF. CDR3 coding DNA: TGCGCCAGCAGCTTGGAGGGACAGGCCACTGAAGCTTTCTTT.

The rearrangement joins TRBV4-3 to TRBJ2-2; D is unresolved. The germline CDR1 and CDR2 sequences are LGHNA and YSLEER. The CDR3 runs 13 residues. Trimming cost V 2 bases and J 8 bases, with 9 bases left between them. In DNA, the CDR3 is TGCGCCAGCAGCCAATCTTTCGGAGGGGAGCTGTTTTTT. Protein sequence: CASSQSFGGELFF.

The chain joins TRBV20-1 to TRBJ1-1; D is perhaps TRBD1 (5 bases). The length of the CDR3 is 12 residues. Germline values: CDR1 DFQATT, CDR2 SNEGSKA (reference sequence). Trimming pared 6 bases from V and 2 bases from J, leaving 10 bases between. CDR3 nucleotide sequence: TGCAGTGCCCCGGGGGGTAACACTGAAGCTTTCTTT. As protein: CSAPGGNTEAFF.

This clonotype was detected only a few times. V is TRBV6-2 or TRBV6-3 and J is TRBJ2-7, with D perhaps TRBD1 (5 bases). V dropped 2 bases and J dropped 0 bases, with 8 bases sitting between them. Germline V lookup: CDR1 MNHEY, CDR2 SVGEGT. There are 14 residues in the CDR3. CDR3 loop: CASSYNGASYEQYF. The CDR3 nucleotides are TGTGCCAGCAGTTACAATGGGGCCTCCTACGAGCAGTACTTC.

CDR3 protein: CASRGGGGTDTQYF. In DNA form, the CDR3 reads TGTGCCAGCAGGGGAGGGGGGGGCACAGATACGCAGTATTTT. The V call is TRBV6-2 or TRBV6-3, the J call TRBJ2-3; perhaps TRBD2 as D (7 bases). V was trimmed by 6 bases and J by 1 base, leaving 11 bases between them. The CDR3 is made up of 14 amino acids. Germline V gene sequence: CDR1 MNHEY, CDR2 SVGEGT.

This clonotype has a handful of counts. The gene calls are TRBV7-2 and TRBJ1-2; D ambiguous. Per germline, CDR1 SGHTA and CDR2 FQGNSA. V was clipped by 2 bases and J by 2 bases, with 9 bases between them. CDR3 size: 14 residues. Written as DNA, the CDR3 is TGTGCCAGCAGCTTACAGGCAGGAAACTATGGCTACACCTTC. It translates to CASSLQAGNYGYTF.

This clonotype was picked up one time. The chain employs TRBV6-1 and TRBJ2-7; tentative D call: TRBD1 (6 bases). V gave up 0 bases and J gave up 5 bases, with 20 bases separating them. In germline, CDR1 is MNHNS, CDR2 SASEGT. The length of the CDR3 is 17 residues. Written as DNA, the CDR3 is TGTGCCAGCAGTGAAGCTAGGGGGTGGCAGACCCCCCACGAGCAGTACTTC. Its protein is CASSEARGWQTPHEQYF.

Only a few counts were recorded for this clonotype. CDR3 residues: CSAPPAGGRNTEAFF. The CDR3 DNA sequence: TGCAGTGCCCCGCCGGCTGGGGGCCGGAACACTGAAGCTTTCTTT. The chain is built from TRBV20-1 and TRBJ1-1; a weak D match, TRBD1 (6 bases). Per germline, CDR1 DFQATT and CDR2 SNEGSKA (reference sequence). The V end lost 6 bases, the J end lost 1 base, and 18 bases lay between the germline ends. CDR3 length: 15 residues.

This rearrangement joins TRBV28 to TRBJ1-2, with D possibly matching TRBD1 (5 bases). Trimming removed 1 base from V and 5 bases from J, with 11 bases in between. CDR3 size: 14 residues. The germline V gene has CDR1 MDHEN and CDR2 SYDVKM. The CDR3 protein is CASSLSGEVYGYTF. DNA for the CDR3: TGTGCCAGCAGTTTATCGGGGGAAGTATATGGCTACACCTTC.

This CDR3 reads CASSEVSDETQYF. The CDR3 nucleotides are TGTGCCAGCAGTGAAGTCAGCGATGAGACCCAGTACTTC. The V gene is TRBV6-1, the J gene TRBJ2-5; D is uncertain. V was pared by 1 base and J by 5 bases, with 8 bases between. Germline lookup yields CDR1 MNHNS and CDR2 SASEGT. The length of the CDR3 is 13 residues.

The gene calls are TRBV19 and TRBJ1-2; TRBD1 might be the D (5 bases). V shed 4 bases and J shed 0 bases, with 15 bases lying between them. The V gene's germline CDR1 is LNHDA and CDR2 SQIVND (reference sequence). The CDR3 is 16 residues long. CDR3 sequence: CASSTTRAGTNYGYTF. The CDR3 DNA sequence: TGTGCCAGTAGTACAACGCGGGCAGGGACTAACTATGGCTACACCTTC.

As regards this clonotype: The junction and the germline gene differ at one end; a read error may be behind it. Here the CDR3 DNA reads TGTGCCAGCATGGAGCCTGGGACGCAGGGCCATGGCTGCACCTTC. Translating gives CASMEPGTQGHGCTF. The rearrangement uses TRBV6-1 and TRBJ1-2, with a possible D match to TRBD1 (5 bases). CDR1 and CDR2 from the germline V gene are MNHNS and SASEGT. The length of the CDR3 is 15 residues.

By its share, this clonotype is medium-sized. V and J are TRBV19 and TRBJ2-5, with TRBD1 matching 7 bases. Germline V lookup: CDR1 LNHDA, CDR2 SQIVND (reference sequence). The ends lost 9 bases at V and 5 bases at J; junction bases unmatched: 6. CDR3 length: 12 amino acids. The CDR3 DNA reads TGTGCCAGCACAGACAGGGACGAGACCCAGTACTTC. Its protein is CASTDRDETQYF.

This clonotype was seen only a few times. The chain is built from TRBV7-3 and TRBJ1-2; TRBD1 is a possible D gene (6 bases). Germline CDR1 reads SGHTA; CDR2 reads FQGTGA. V was shortened by 3 bases and J by 7 bases, with 15 bases between the two germline ends. This CDR3 is 14 amino acids long. In DNA form, the CDR3 reads TGTGCCAGCAGCTTGGGGGGCGCCGCTAGTGGCTACACCTTC. Translating it yields CASSLGGAASGYTF.